These 32 T cell receptor beta chains share one sample of origin, sequenced in a study of cutaneous CD30+ T cell lymphoproliferative disorder and hepatitis E. The data were produced by immunoSEQ multiplex PCR, yet TCRdb's version contains in-frame clones alone and is incomplete. The sample carries about 7,700 clones, about three quarters recorded once. Sequencing was carried out using blood. The receptors stem from a human donor with a cutaneous T cell lymphoproliferative disorder associated with hepatitis E virus.

V is TRBV6-6 and J is TRBJ1-1; maybe TRBD1 (6 bases). This CDR3 comprises 14 residues. V was clipped by 0 bases and J by 1 base, with 6 bases between them. Germline V gives CDR1 MNHNY, CDR2 SVGAGI (reference sequence). DNA for the CDR3: TGTGCCAGCAGTTACTCGGACAGGAACACTGAAGCTTTCTTT. Translation gives CASSYSDRNTEAFF.

This chain links TRBV28 with TRBJ1-2, with D maybe TRBD1 (6 bases). V lost 3 bases and J lost 4, with 18 bases in between. This CDR3 comprises 16 residues. Germline CDR1 reads MDHEN; CDR2 reads SYDVKM. CDR3 nucleotides: TGTGCCAGCAGTTTCACCGGGACATTTGAATTCTATGGCTACACCTTC. This translates into CASSFTGTFEFYGYTF.

This chain connects TRBV5-1 to TRBJ2-3; maybe TRBD1 (6 bases). The CDR3 is 12 amino acids. Between the trimmed V and J ends, which lost 5 bases and 4 bases, there was a span of 8 bases. The germline V gene encodes CDR1 SGHRS and CDR2 YFSETQ. For the CDR3, the DNA is TGCGCCAGCAGACAGGGAGCAGATACGCAGTATTTT. Its protein is CASRQGADTQYF.

The chain is built from TRBV19 and TRBJ2-2; the D gene is possibly TRBD2 (5 bases). The V end lost 5 bases, the J end lost 5 bases, and 15 bases lay between the germline ends. The germline V gene has CDR1 LNHDA and CDR2 SQIVND (reference sequence). The CDR3 sequence is 15 residues long. CDR3 nucleotide sequence: TGTGCCAGTAGTCCGGAGGTGGTTAGAACCGGGGAGCTGTTTTTT. Translated: CASSPEVVRTGELFF.

This clone was observed a few times. This chain uses TRBV7-9 with TRBJ2-1; TRBD2 agrees at 8 bases. There are 15 residues in the CDR3. In germline, CDR1 is SEHNR, CDR2 FQNEAQ (reference sequence). V trimming: 2 bases; J trimming: 6 bases; junction bases outside the gene matches: 6. CDR3 amino acids: CASSLSGRKANEQFF. In DNA, the CDR3 is TGTGCCAGCAGCTTAAGCGGGAGAAAGGCCAATGAGCAGTTCTTC.

The CDR3, as DNA: TGTGCCAGCTCACCGAACCGACAGGGGAATGGCTACACCTTC. It yields the protein CASSPNRQGNGYTF. V is TRBV18 and J is TRBJ1-2; 8 nucleotides match TRBD1. Germline CDR1 is KGHSH and CDR2 is LQKENI. The length of the CDR3 is 14 residues. V gave up 3 bases and J gave up 6 bases; unmatched junction bases: 6.

The V call is TRBV6-1, the J call TRBJ1-5; D uncertain. The V end was cut by 5 bases, the J end by 1 base, with 12 bases between. The CDR3 extends over 15 amino acids. Per the germline V gene, CDR1 is MNHNS and CDR2 is SASEGT. The CDR3 DNA follows: TGTGCCAGCAGTCCCCATCCGACAAGCAATCAGCCCCAGCATTTT. Translation gives CASSPHPTSNQPQHF.

The chain couples TRBV29-1 to TRBJ1-2; no reliable D call. Germline V gives CDR1 SQVTM, CDR2 ANQGSEA. The V and J ends lost 0 bases and 5 bases respectively, with 4 bases between them. This CDR3 comprises 11 residues. The CDR3 coding sequence is TGCAGCGTTGAAGATCAGTATGGCTACACCTTC. Amino acid sequence: CSVEDQYGYTF.

CDR3 amino acids: CASSLVGGNTIYF. CDR3 in DNA: TGTGCCAGCAGCCTCGTAGGTGGAAACACCATATATTTT. The chain joins TRBV14 to TRBJ1-3; no reliable D call. CDR1 SGHDN and CDR2 FVKESK come from the germline V gene. The CDR3 loop spans 13 amino acids. Trimming removed 4 bases at V and 3 bases at J, with 7 bases between.

This chain connects TRBV28 to TRBJ2-4; the D gene is possibly TRBD1 (6 bases). Germline V lookup: CDR1 MDHEN, CDR2 SYDVKM. CDR3 size: 14 residues. Trimming cost V 6 bases and J 7 bases, with 16 bases left between them. CDR3 coding DNA: TGTGCCAGCAGCCTCGGTATAAGGGGGAACATTCAGTACTTC. It specifies CASSLGIRGNIQYF. The full variable domain, in which reference TRBV28 and TRBJ2-4 provide the parts outside the CDR3, is DVKVTQSSRYLVKRTGEKVFLECVQDMDHENMFWYRQDPGLGLRLIYFSYDVKMKEKGDIPEGYSVSREKKERFSLILESASTNQTSMYLCASSLGIRGNIQYFGAGTRLSVL.

This clone appeared a few times. This sequence joins TRBV5-1 and TRBJ2-2, with D unresolved. This CDR3 comprises 12 residues. The V and J ends lost 7 bases and 3 bases respectively, with 7 bases between them. The germline V gene encodes CDR1 SGHRS and CDR2 YFSETQ. The CDR3 nucleotides are TGCGCCAGCCTAACAGACACCGGGGAGCTGTTTTTT. Amino acids: CASLTDTGELFF.

The V call is TRBV14, the J call TRBJ2-1; D is undetermined. The germline V gene encodes CDR1 SGHDN and CDR2 FVKESK. The ends were cut back, 4 bases at V and 8 bases at J, with 12 bases in the middle. The length of the CDR3 is 13 residues. The CDR3 DNA follows: TGTGCCAGCAGCCTACAGTATATCGATGAGCAGTTCTTC. Translated: CASSLQYIDEQFF.

The V and J genes are TRBV7-9 and TRBJ2-3; 7 bases are a match to TRBD2. This CDR3 is built from 15 residues. V shed 5 bases, J shed 0 bases, and the junction held 5 bases outside the gene matches. Germline V gene lookup returns CDR1 SEHNR and CDR2 FQNEAQ (reference sequence). DNA for the CDR3: TGTGCCAGCAGCAGCCGGGACTACAGCACAGATACGCAGTATTTT. It specifies CASSSRDYSTDTQYF.

The V and J genes are TRBV2 and TRBJ1-2, with D perhaps matching TRBD1 (5 bases). The germline V gene has CDR1 SNHLY and CDR2 FYNNEI. Between the trimmed V and J ends, which lost 10 bases and 1 base, there was a span of 13 bases. CDR3 length: 13 amino acids. The CDR3 sequence is CATIRDHNYGYTF. CDR3 nucleotide sequence: TGTGCCACCATAAGGGACCATAACTATGGCTACACCTTC. Using reference TRBV2 and TRBJ1-2 for the parts outside the CDR3, the full variable domain is EPEVTQTPSHQVTQMGQEVILRCVPISNHLYFYWYRQILGQKVEFLVSFYNNEISEKSEIFDDQFSVERPDGSNFTLKIRSTKLEDSAMYFCATIRDHNYGYTFGSGTRLTVV.

The chain links TRBV6-5 to TRBJ1-1; maybe TRBD1 (6 bases). Trimming shortened V by 5 bases and J by 6 bases, and 16 bases separated the two germline ends. CDR1 is MNHEY, CDR2 SVGAGI, per germline. CDR3 length: 14 amino acids. As DNA, the CDR3 is TGTGCCAGCAGTCCGCAGGGGATGATGCCTGAAGCTTTCTTT. It yields the protein CASSPQGMMPEAFF.

The chain recombines TRBV28 with TRBJ2-7, with a weak D call TRBD2 (7 bases). Germline V gene data show CDR1 as MDHEN and CDR2 as SYDVKM. There are 18 residues in the CDR3. V lost 8 bases, J lost 4 bases, and 30 bases lay in between. CDR3 sequence (DNA): TGTGCCAGCTCCGCCGCGGGGGCTTACAGGGATATTGGGTACGAGCAGTACTTC. The encoded protein is CASSAAGAYRDIGYEQYF.

V usage is TRBV4-3 and J usage is TRBJ2-2; perhaps D is TRBD1 or TRBD2 (5 bases each). The CDR3 has 16 residues. Trimming cost V 0 bases and J 4 bases, with 12 bases left between them. CDR1 is LGHNA, CDR2 YSLEER, per germline. The CDR3 loop is CASSQDRAGSTGELFF. DNA for the CDR3: TGCGCCAGCAGCCAAGATCGGGCAGGGAGCACCGGGGAGCTGTTTTTT.

This clone was seen only a few times. The V call is TRBV11-2, the J call TRBJ2-7; a weak D match, TRBD2 (5 bases). This CDR3 region has 14 residues. The V and J ends lost 4 bases and 3 bases respectively, with 13 bases between them. In germline, CDR1 is SGHAT, CDR2 FQNNGV. CDR3 protein: CASSSSGNRYEQYF. The DNA for the CDR3 is TGTGCCAGCAGCTCCTCCGGGAATCGCTACGAGCAGTACTTC.

The gene calls are TRBV25-1 and TRBJ2-1; 7 bases line up with TRBD2. Germline CDR1 is MGHDK and CDR2 is SYGVNS. J gave up 2 bases and V 2 bases, and 6 bases lay outside the gene matches. The CDR3 totals 16 residues. The CDR3 nucleotides read TGTGCCAGCAGTGAAGGGCGGGAGCGCGCCTACAATGAGCAGTTCTTC. Translation gives CASSEGRERAYNEQFF.

V is TRBV6-5 and J is TRBJ1-4, with 7 bases matching TRBD1. J gave up 5 bases and V 6 bases, and 6 bases lay outside the gene matches. Germline-derived CDR1 and CDR2 are MNHEY and SVGAGI. The CDR3 contains 14 residues. CDR3 amino acids: CASREGATNEKLFF. CDR3 DNA: TGTGCCAGCAGAGAGGGGGCTACGAATGAAAAACTGTTTTTT.

The chain links TRBV15 to TRBJ2-6; the match to TRBD1 covers 7 bases. The V segment lost 3 bases and the J segment 1 base; nucleotides outside the gene matches: 12. The CDR3 spans 19 residues. Germline CDR1 reads LNHNV; CDR2 reads YYDKDF (reference sequence). This CDR3 reads CATSSRRAETGSGANVLTF. As DNA, the CDR3 is TGTGCCACCAGCAGTCGGCGGGCCGAGACAGGGTCTGGGGCCAACGTCCTGACTTTC.

This clone has just a few counts. J is TRBJ1-1 and V is TRBV7-2, with 9 bases matching TRBD1. CDR3 length: 16 amino acids. Germline V gene data show CDR1 as SGHTA and CDR2 as FQGNSA. The J segment lost 1 base and the V segment lost 1 base, leaving 4 bases of the junction unmatched. In DNA form, the CDR3 reads TGTGCCAGCAGCTTAGGCACAGGGGGCCAGAACACTGAAGCTTTCTTT. Translated: CASSLGTGGQNTEAFF.

The J gene is TRBJ1-2, the V gene TRBV7-9; D remains ambiguous. This CDR3 has 13 residues. The germline CDR1 and CDR2 sequences are SEHNR and FQNEAQ (reference sequence). Trimming stripped 8 bases from V and 7 bases from J, with 17 bases between. The chain's CDR3 is CASPQLPEGGYTF. The CDR3 nucleotides are TGTGCCAGCCCTCAGTTACCGGAGGGTGGCTACACCTTC. The complete variable domain, with remaining parts taken from reference TRBV7-9 and TRBJ1-2, reads DTGVSQNPRHKITKRGQNVTFRCDPISEHNRLYWYRQTLGQGPEFLTYFQNEAQLEKSRLLSDRFSAERPKGSFSTLEIQRTEQGDSAMYLCASPQLPEGGYTFGSGTRLTVV.

The chain is built from TRBV28 and TRBJ2-7, with 8 bases that match TRBD2. Germline V lookup: CDR1 MDHEN, CDR2 SYDVKM. Trimming took 5 bases from V and 1 from J; bases not matched to a gene: 4. CDR3 length: 14 amino acids. The CDR3 spells CASSGLASSYEQYF. In DNA, the CDR3 is TGTGCCAGCAGTGGACTAGCTTCTTCCTACGAGCAGTACTTC.

The chain joins TRBV5-4 to TRBJ1-1, with D hard to call. The V gene's germline CDR1 is SGHNT and CDR2 YYREEE (reference sequence). The CDR3 length is 15 residues. The ends were cut back, 4 bases at V and 5 bases at J, with 18 bases in the middle. CDR3: CASSPDWGIGTEAFF. In nucleotides, the CDR3 is TGTGCCAGCAGCCCCGATTGGGGAATCGGGACTGAAGCTTTCTTT.

The chain uses TRBV28 and TRBJ2-5; D might be TRBD1 or TRBD2, each matching 5 bases. Trimming pared 4 bases from V and 5 bases from J, leaving 14 bases between. Germline assignment: CDR1 MDHEN and CDR2 SYDVKM. CDR3 length: 14 residues. CDR3 loop: CASSSTQGRETQYF. CDR3 in DNA: TGTGCCAGCAGTTCCACTCAGGGACGGGAGACCCAGTACTTC. The whole variable domain, filled in from reference TRBV28 and TRBJ2-5, reads DVKVTQSSRYLVKRTGEKVFLECVQDMDHENMFWYRQDPGLGLRLIYFSYDVKMKEKGDIPEGYSVSREKKERFSLILESASTNQTSMYLCASSSTQGRETQYFGPGTRLLVL.

The rearrangement joins TRBV7-8 to TRBJ2-2; TRBD2 matches at 10 bases. Trimming removed 10 bases from V and 4 bases from J; junction bases left unmatched: 15. The CDR3 covers 17 residues. Germline loops: CDR1 SGHVS, CDR2 FQNEAQ. The CDR3 DNA reads as TGTGCCAACTTGCTTCTAGCGGGAGATTCGGGCACCGGGGAGCTGTTTTTT. Protein: CANLLLAGDSGTGELFF.

V usage is TRBV18 and J usage is TRBJ2-7, with 10 bases lining up with TRBD1. Germline lookup yields CDR1 KGHSH and CDR2 LQKENI. The junction had 13 bases not matched to a gene; V was cut back by 2 bases and J by 3 bases. The CDR3 loop spans 18 amino acids. CDR3 sequence (DNA): TGTGCCAGCTCACCAAGGGGGACAGGGGATACGATGAGCTACGAGCAGTACTTC. Encoded protein: CASSPRGTGDTMSYEQYF.

The rearrangement links TRBV7-8 to TRBJ2-2, with a tentative D call TRBD1 (5 bases). Trimming removed 1 base from V and 0 bases from J, with 12 bases in between. Per germline, CDR1 SGHVS and CDR2 FQNEAQ. This CDR3 has 17 residues. The CDR3 is CASSLETQGSNTGELFF. The CDR3 DNA reads TGTGCCAGCAGCTTAGAAACTCAGGGTTCGAACACCGGGGAGCTGTTTTTT.

The chain recombines TRBV7-3 with TRBJ2-2; D is ambiguous. The V gene lost 6 bases and the J gene lost 0 bases, with 14 bases spanning the gap. The CDR3 runs 16 residues. Germline values: CDR1 SGHTA, CDR2 FQGTGA. CDR3 bases: TGTGCCAGCAGGCCCCCGTCGGCGGCGAACACCGGGGAGCTGTTTTTT. It codes for CASRPPSAANTGELFF.

The genes are TRBV7-2 and TRBJ2-7; D ambiguous. This CDR3 contains 15 residues. V gave up 5 bases and J gave up 0 bases, with 14 bases separating them. Germline V gene sequence: CDR1 SGHTA, CDR2 FQGNSA. The CDR3 loop reads CASSPRTGPSYEQYF. CDR3 nucleotides: TGTGCCAGCAGCCCAAGAACCGGGCCCTCCTACGAGCAGTACTTC. The whole variable domain, filled in from reference TRBV7-2 and TRBJ2-7, reads GAGVSQSPSNKVTEKGKDVELRCDPISGHTALYWYRQSLGQGLEFLIYFQGNSAPDKSGLPSDRFSAERTGGSVSTLTIQRTQQEDSAVYLCASSPRTGPSYEQYFGPGTRLTVT.

This clone was seen once. J is TRBJ2-3 and V is TRBV2; 11 bases agree with TRBD2. Germline CDR1 is SNHLY and CDR2 is FYNNEI. Trimming took 8 bases from V and 5 from J; bases not matched to a gene: 6. The CDR3 loop spans 14 amino acids. The CDR3 coding sequence is TGTGCCAGCTCCGGGACTAGCGGCCAAGATACGCAGTATTTT. It yields the protein CASSGTSGQDTQYF. Full variable domain (missing parts from reference TRBV2 and TRBJ2-3): EPEVTQTPSHQVTQMGQEVILRCVPISNHLYFYWYRQILGQKVEFLVSFYNNEISEKSEIFDDQFSVERPDGSNFTLKIRSTKLEDSAMYFCASSGTSGQDTQYFGPGTRLTVL.